This TCR beta chain derives from a study of tumor-infiltrating lymphocytes in primary liver carcinoma. The CDR3 has 15 residues. Germline V gene lookup returns CDR1 MNHNY and CDR2 SVGAGI (reference sequence). Study-wide points: Representation across all five tumor regions was limited to only about 7.5-24% of top clones.

Comments on this clonotype: What it binds is not known. Because the CDR3 is missing its conserved closing phenylalanine or tryptophan, this is likely a read error.

Co-extracting RNA and DNA was done with 20-30 mg of unsorted bulk tissue as input. Every one of the tumor samples had a viable tumor cell content above 80%. The authors made TCR beta cDNA from about 500 ng total RNA with a constant-region primer. What produced the TCR beta libraries was three nested multiplex PCR rounds using slightly modified ARM-PCR. Amplification in the first two PCR rounds was performed using TRBV1-TRBV30 forward primers and a C-beta reverse primer for about 10 cycles each. TCRdb itself ran the multiplex PCR reads through MiXCR, one entry per CDR3 protein. This sample yields tens of thousands of distinct CDR3 sequences, of which just under 75% are seen a single time; approximately 15% belongs to the top ten.

Sequencing input: liver tumor tissue from sampling region 4. Subset described: tumor region T4, right-lateral pole. The receptor was isolated from a man aged 35-49 years with primary liver carcinoma and hepatitis B virus infection. This chain connects TRBV6-6 to TRBJ2-7; TRBD1 matches at 9 bases. CDR3 protein: CVSTYGTGISYEQYS. In DNA form, the CDR3 reads TGTGTCAGCACTTATGGGACAGGGATCTCCTACGAGCAGTACTCC.